This T cell receptor beta chain was documented in a study of blood T cell repertoires in COVID-19 (dated by TCRdb to the early 2020s). The study in broad terms: Samples covering the acute and convalescent phases of COVID-19 were provided by collaborators in the United States, Italy and Spain. The prospective study material was composed of cDNA or gDNA derived from T cells, B-cell-depleted T cells, or PBMCs. Where available, HLA class I and class II types were obtained from metadata supplied by the sample provider rather than from assay-based typing. Samples came from the ongoing ImmuneRACE study (first 160 participants) plus 1,254 subjects from 6 global collaborators. Deeply sampled blood TCRbeta repertoires from subjects exposed to, actively infected with, or recovered from COVID-19 were included in the dataset. The repertoires were made available in a free public database intended to serve as a resource for research on the immune response to SARS-CoV-2. Sample metadata almost always included a de-identified subject ID, COVID-19 status, age in years and sex. Overall study outcomes, separate from this receptor: How much clinical and demographic metadata was included differed by source and by participant, and the metadata was provided uncurated.

The CDR3 measures 13 amino acids from cysteine to phenylalanine. Here the CDR3 DNA is all that survives: 39 bases in frame from base 1. The CDR1 and CDR2 encoded by the germline V gene (reference sequence) are SEHNR and FQNEAQ. Deletion took 8 bases off V and 1 base off J, with a span of 11 bases between the germline ends. TCRbeta CDR3 regions were amplified from genomic DNA by means of the immunoSEQ Assay, a bias-controlled multiplex PCR. Under the source paper's analysis protocol: The number of nucleated cells in each sample was estimated from the amplification of reference gene primers within the assay. Sequence reads were collapsed and filtered to measure the absolute abundance of every unique TCRbeta CDR3 rearrangement. Productive Simpson clonality was computed per sample as the square root of Simpson's diversity index over productive rearrangements. This is the immuneACCESS table as TCRdb keeps it, with only in-frame sequences that have V and J called. A part of the clones is gone; compared with another copy, unresolved V genes explain less than half, and the rest is unexplained. V and J calls plus clone size are reproduced from that table; the DNA served to infer D and trimming. This sample has around 310,000 clones in its table, and about 89% of those were observed once. The ten top clones hold approximately 8.8% of the sample.

Enrolling through a virtual design, the prospective study's participants ranged in age from roughly 18 to 100 years and lived across 24 United States geographic areas. To assign participants to cohorts, the prospective study relied on clinical history that participants themselves reported in a screening survey and a study questionnaire. For ImmuneRACE Cohort 3, a participant was defined as recovered based on two consecutive negative NP/OP PCR tests, clearance by a healthcare professional, or resolution of symptoms. Each participant in the prospective study had whole blood, serum and a nasopharyngeal or oropharyngeal swab collected by mobile phlebotomists. Participants in the prospective study had the option to provide additional blood draws and questionnaires over a roughly 2-month period. Prospective study blood samples were shipped either frozen or at room temperature before DNA extraction. This clone was recorded at least ten times. The antigen this receptor binds is unknown. No base quality information exists; no much larger clone differs at one position.

The sample comprised PBMCs or T cells enriched from blood (not recorded which). This chain joins TRBV7-9 to TRBJ1-1; possibly the D gene is TRBD1, per 5 matching bases. The sequence derives from a woman aged 40 to 49 who had recovered from COVID-19. CDR3 sequence: CASGGGGNTEAFF. The sequenced DNA is TGTGCCAGCGGTGGCGGGGGGAACACTGAAGCTTTCTTT. Reference TRBV7-9 and TRBJ1-1 proteins supply the regions before and after the CDR3; the full variable domain is: DTGVSQNPRHKITKRGQNVTFRCDPISEHNRLYWYRQTLGQGPEFLTYFQNEAQLEKSRLLSDRFSAERPKGSFSTLEIQRTEQGDSAMYLCASGGGGNTEAFFGQGTRLTVV.